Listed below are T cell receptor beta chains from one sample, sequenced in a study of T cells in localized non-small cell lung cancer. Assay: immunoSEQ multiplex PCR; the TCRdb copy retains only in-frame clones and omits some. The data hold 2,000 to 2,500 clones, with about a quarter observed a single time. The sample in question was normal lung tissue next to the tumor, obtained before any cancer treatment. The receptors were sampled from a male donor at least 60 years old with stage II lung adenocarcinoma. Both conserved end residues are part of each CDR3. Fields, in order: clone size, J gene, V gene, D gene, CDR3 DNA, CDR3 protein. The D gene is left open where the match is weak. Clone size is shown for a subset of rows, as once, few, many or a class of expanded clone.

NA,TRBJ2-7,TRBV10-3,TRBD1,TGTGCCATCAGTGGGGGGACAGGGGACTACGAGCAGTACTTC,CAISGGTGDYEQYF
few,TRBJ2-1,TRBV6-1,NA,TGTGCCAGCAGTGAAGCAGGGGCGCGGACTTACAATGAGCAGTTCTTC,CASSEAGARTYNEQFF
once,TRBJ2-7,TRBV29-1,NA,TGCAGCGTTGTCGGCAGATCCACCTACGAGCAGTACTTC,CSVVGRSTYEQYF
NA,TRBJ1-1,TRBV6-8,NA,TGTGCCAGCAGTTCTTTCATGAACACTGAAGCTTTCTTT,CASSSFMNTEAFF
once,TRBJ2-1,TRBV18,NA,TGTGCCAGCTCACCACCGGGAGCCCCCTCCTACAATGAGCAGTTCTTC,CASSPPGAPSYNEQFF
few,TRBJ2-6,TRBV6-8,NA,TGTGCCAGCACGTTCTCTGGGGCCAACGTCCTGACTTTC,CASTFSGANVLTF
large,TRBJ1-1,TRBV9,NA,TGTGCCAGCAGCGTATACCAAGATGTGGGGACCACTGAAGCTTTCTTT,CASSVYQDVGTTEAFF
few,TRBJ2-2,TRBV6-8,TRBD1,TGTGCCAGCAGTAAGGGACAGGGCTACACCGGGGAGCTGTTTTTT,CASSKGQGYTGELFF
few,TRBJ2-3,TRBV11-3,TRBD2,TGTGCCAGCAGCGCACGGGGGGGCATTACAGCAGATACGCAGTATTTT,CASSARGGITADTQYF
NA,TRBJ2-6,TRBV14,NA,TGTGCCAGCAGCCAAGATGGAGGTTGGGTTGGTGGGGCCAACGTCCTGACTTTC,CASSQDGGWVGGANVLTF
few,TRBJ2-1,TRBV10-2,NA,TGCGCCAGCAGTGAGCATCGAGGAGTTGAGCAGTTCTTC,CASSEHRGVEQFF
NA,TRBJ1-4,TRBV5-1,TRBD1,TGCGCCAGCAGCTTGGCGGCAGGGGGCCTCAATGAAAAACTGTTTTTT,CASSLAAGGLNEKLFF
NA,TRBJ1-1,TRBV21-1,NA,TGTGCCAGCAGCTCCGGTCAGGATGAAGCTTTCTTT,CASSSGQDEAFF
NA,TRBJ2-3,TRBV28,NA,TGTGCCAGCAATCCTCCGGGACCTCACACAGATACGCAGTATTTT,CASNPPGPHTDTQYF
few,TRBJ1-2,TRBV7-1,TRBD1,TGTGCCAGCAGCCCAGGGGGGGCCTATGGCTACACCTTC,CASSPGGAYGYTF
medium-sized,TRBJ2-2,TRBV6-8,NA,TGTGCCAGCAGGACCAGGGTACGAACCGGGGAGCTGTTTTTT,CASRTRVRTGELFF
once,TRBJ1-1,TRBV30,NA,TGTGCCTGGAGTGCGTTTGGCAGCCTTGAAGCTTTCTTT,CAWSAFGSLEAFF
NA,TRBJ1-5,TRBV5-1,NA,TGCGCCAGCAGCTTGGAGAGCGGGGAAGCGCAGCCCCAGCATTTT,CASSLESGEAQPQHF
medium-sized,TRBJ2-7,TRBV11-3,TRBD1,TGTGCCAGCAGCTTGGAGGACAGGGAGTCCCACGAGCAGTACTTC,CASSLEDRESHEQYF
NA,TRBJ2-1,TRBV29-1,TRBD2,TGCAGCGCTGGACTAGCGGGAAGGTCCTACAATGAGCAGTTCTTC,CSAGLAGRSYNEQFF
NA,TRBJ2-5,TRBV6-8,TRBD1,TGTGCCAGCAGTCCGGGACACAGGGGGGAGACCCAGTACTTC,CASSPGHRGETQYF
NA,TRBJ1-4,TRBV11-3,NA,TGTGCCAGCAGCCCGGACAGCGGGTGGGAAAAACTGTTTTTT,CASSPDSGWEKLFF
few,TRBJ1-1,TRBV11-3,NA,TGTGCCAGCAGCTTAGGCGTAATGCACACTGAAGCTTTCTTT,CASSLGVMHTEAFF
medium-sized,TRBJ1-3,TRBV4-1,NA,TGCGCCAGCAGCCAAGACTGGGTCGGGGGCGCAGGAAACACCATATATTTT,CASSQDWVGGAGNTIYF
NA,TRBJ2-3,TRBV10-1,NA,TGCGCCAGCAGTGAAGGCGGCTACACAGATACGCAGTATTTT,CASSEGGYTDTQYF
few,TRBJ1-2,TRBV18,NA,TGTGCCAGCTCACCAGGCGTCAGTAATAACTATGGCTACACCTTC,CASSPGVSNNYGYTF
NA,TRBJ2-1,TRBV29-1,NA,TGCAGCGCCGGGGACATCTCTGCGATTGAGCAGTTCTTC,CSAGDISAIEQFF
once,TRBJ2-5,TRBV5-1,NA,TGCGCCAGCAGCGACCTCCAGGGGTCTGGGGAGACCCAGTACTTC,CASSDLQGSGETQYF
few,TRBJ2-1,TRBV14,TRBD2,TGTGCCAGCAGCCCCACCCTAGCGGGAGGACAGTTCTTC,CASSPTLAGGQFF